This passage covers 28 T cell receptor beta chains from one sample sequenced in a study of blood T cell repertoires in COVID-19. The assay was immunoSEQ multiplex PCR, and TCRdb's table has in-frame clones only and misses some. The repertoire consists of under 150,000 clones, with roughly 79% occurring once and the leading ten covering roughly 8.6%. Source material: peripheral blood. The receptors originated from a man aged 50 to 59 with active or convalescent COVID-19.

V is TRBV27 and J is TRBJ1-6; weak D call: TRBD1 (6 bases). The germline CDR1 and CDR2 sequences are MNHEY and SMNVEV (reference sequence). V gave up 6 bases and J gave up 13 bases, with 19 bases separating them. The CDR3 consists of 14 residues. As DNA, the CDR3 is TGTGCCAGCAGCCTAGGGGGGGTCTCCCGGCCCCTCCACTTT. Translation: CASSLGGVSRPLHF.

The sample holds a few counts of this clone. J is TRBJ2-1 and V is TRBV29-1; 10 bases agree with TRBD2. Germline CDR1 SQVTM, CDR2 ANQGSEA. The CDR3 sequence is 14 residues long. J was trimmed by 7 bases and V by 3 bases; bases with no gene match: 6. The CDR3 region is CSVELAGVENEQFF. CDR3 DNA sequence: TGCAGCGTTGAGCTAGCGGGGGTGGAAAATGAGCAGTTCTTC.

The rearrangement uses TRBV7-2 and TRBJ1-2, with unresolved D. Germline V gives CDR1 SGHTA, CDR2 FQGNSA. This CDR3 is 15 amino acids long. With 2 bases removed from V and 3 bases from J, the gap between germline ends came to 13 bases. In nucleotides, the CDR3 is TGTGCCAGCAGCTTAATCCCGGGGATTCACTATGGCTACACCTTC. Its protein product is CASSLIPGIHYGYTF.

Only a few counts were recorded for this clone. The sample holds other DNA sequences that translate to the same CDR3. This chain uses TRBV27 with TRBJ1-5; D is undetermined. The germline V gene has CDR1 MNHEY and CDR2 SMNVEV (reference sequence). This CDR3 spans 13 amino acids. The ends were cut back, 3 bases at V and 2 bases at J, with 5 bases in the middle. Here the CDR3 reads CASSFGGNQPQHF. The DNA for the CDR3 is TGTGCCAGCAGTTTTGGAGGCAATCAGCCCCAGCATTTT.

The gene calls are TRBV9 and TRBJ1-1; D is uncertain. The CDR3 is made up of 15 amino acids. V was shortened by 3 bases and J by 5 bases, with 17 bases between the two germline ends. The germline V gene encodes CDR1 SGDLS and CDR2 YYNGEE. The CDR3 region has the DNA TGTGCCAGCAGCGACCCCGCGGGGAGTTGGACTGAAGCTTTCTTT. Translating it yields CASSDPAGSWTEAFF.

The gene calls are TRBV7-3 and TRBJ2-7, with 12 bases matching TRBD1. CDR3 length: 15 amino acids. CDR1 is SGHTA, CDR2 FQGTGA, per germline. V lost 5 bases, J lost 5 bases, and 7 bases stayed unmatched. The CDR3 sequence is CASSLTGTGGDEQYF. The CDR3 DNA is TGTGCCAGCAGCCTCACCGGGACAGGGGGCGACGAGCAGTACTTC.

The J gene is TRBJ2-7, the V gene TRBV28; TRBD1 is a possible D gene (6 bases). The CDR3 length is 15 residues. V lost 3 bases and J lost 4, with 16 bases in between. Per the germline V gene, CDR1 is MDHEN and CDR2 is SYDVKM. This chain's CDR3 is CASSLAGADEYEQYF. The CDR3 DNA reads as TGTGCCAGCAGTTTGGCAGGGGCGGATGAATACGAGCAGTACTTC.

The CDR3 nucleotides are TGTGCCATCAGTGAGTCGTCTAATCGAGGCAATGAGCAGTTCTTC. Its translation: CAISESSNRGNEQFF. The chain employs TRBV10-3 and TRBJ2-1; no clear D. The CDR3 loop spans 15 amino acids. Germline assignment: CDR1 ENHRY and CDR2 SYGVKD. V was clipped by 0 bases and J by 6 bases, with 12 bases between them.

The chain is built from TRBV6-6 and TRBJ2-5; TRBD2 matches 7 bases. The CDR3 covers 15 residues. Germline CDR1 and CDR2: MNHNY and SVGAGI (reference sequence). Trimming at V came to 3 bases and at J to 0 bases, leaving 4 bases not matched to a gene. The DNA for the CDR3 is TGTGCCAGCAGTTATCATAGCGGGTACCAAGAGACCCAGTACTTC. This sequence encodes CASSYHSGYQETQYF.

This clone was seen a handful of times. The rearrangement links TRBV18 to TRBJ1-1; 9 positions agree with TRBD1. Trimming cost V 0 bases and J 6 bases; bases outside gene matches: 2. The CDR3 totals 14 residues. In germline, CDR1 is KGHSH, CDR2 LQKENI. The chain's CDR3 is CASSPPGQGSEAFF. In DNA, the CDR3 is TGTGCCAGCTCACCACCGGGACAGGGATCTGAAGCTTTCTTT.

The chain is built from TRBV9 and TRBJ2-1, with 10 positions matching TRBD2. V gave up 2 bases and J gave up 2 bases; unmatched junction bases: 4. This CDR3 has 16 amino acids. Germline values: CDR1 SGDLS, CDR2 YYNGEE. The CDR3 here is CASSVSGRIAYNEQFF. CDR3 DNA: TGTGCCAGCAGCGTTAGCGGGAGGATTGCCTACAATGAGCAGTTCTTC.

CDR3 bases: TGCAGTGCTAGAGATCAGGGGTCCCAGCATTTT. Protein product: CSARDQGSQHF. The chain links TRBV20-1 to TRBJ1-5, with a weak D call TRBD1 (6 bases). This CDR3 has 11 residues. CDR1 and CDR2 from the germline V gene are DFQATT and SNEGSKA (reference sequence). Trimming cost V 0 bases and J 11 bases, with 8 bases left between them.

The rearrangement joins TRBV6-5 to TRBJ2-2; 7 positions match TRBD1. V gave up 10 bases and J gave up 1 base; unmatched junction bases: 6. Germline V gene lookup returns CDR1 MNHEY and CDR2 SVGAGI. The CDR3 runs to 14 residues. The CDR3 DNA follows: TGTGCCACCCTTAGACAGGGGAACACCGGGGAGCTGTTTTTT. It is translated as CATLRQGNTGELFF.

As regards this clone: Within the sample, other DNA sequences also encode this same CDR3. The chain couples TRBV4-1 to TRBJ1-3, with D unresolved. Germline V lookup: CDR1 MGHRA, CDR2 YSYEKL. V dropped 1 base and J dropped 1 base, with 14 bases sitting between them. This CDR3 contains 17 residues. In DNA, the CDR3 is TGCGCCAGCAGCCAAGTGGCAGGCTTTTTATCTGGAAACACCATATATTTT. This sequence encodes CASSQVAGFLSGNTIYF.

V is TRBV23-1 and J is TRBJ2-3, with D perhaps TRBD1 (6 bases). TRBV23-1 is placed among ORFs of uncertain function. V was shortened by 0 bases and J by 0 bases, with 19 bases between the two germline ends. The CDR3 length is 19 residues. The CDR3 is CASSQSPPLDRVSTDTQYF. DNA of the CDR3: TGCGCCAGCAGTCAATCGCCCCCCCTGGACAGAGTTAGCACAGATACGCAGTATTTT.

The chain has TRBV28 and TRBJ1-2, with TRBD1 identical over 7 bases. V was pared by 1 base and J by 7 bases, with 3 bases of the junction left unmatched. Germline lookup yields CDR1 MDHEN and CDR2 SYDVKM. There are 13 residues in the CDR3. CDR3 DNA: TGTGCCAGCAGTTTATCCGGGACAGTTGGCTACACCTTC. Residues: CASSLSGTVGYTF.

The chain recombines TRBV29-1 with TRBJ2-1, with a weak D call TRBD2 (6 bases). The CDR3 is 12 residues long. Germline V CDR1 and CDR2: SQVTM, ANQGSEA. V was trimmed by 7 bases and J by 3 bases, leaving 10 bases between them. The CDR3: CSAEGGYNEQFF. In DNA form, the CDR3 reads TGCAGCGCTGAGGGAGGCTACAATGAGCAGTTCTTC.

The gene calls are TRBV7-8 and TRBJ1-1; 9 bases are shared with TRBD1. This CDR3 spans 18 amino acids. The V segment lost 1 base and the J segment 0 bases; nucleotides outside the gene matches: 9. Germline CDR1 SGHVS, CDR2 FQNEAQ. The CDR3 sequence: CASSLGAGTGLVNTEAFF. Here the CDR3 DNA reads TGTGCCAGCAGCTTAGGAGCCGGGACAGGGCTCGTGAACACTGAAGCTTTCTTT. The full variable domain, completed using reference TRBV7-8 and TRBJ1-1, is GAGVSQSPRYKVAKRGQDVALRCDPISGHVSLFWYQQALGQGPEFLTYFQNEAQLDKSGLPSDRFFAERPEGSVSTLKIQRTQQEDSAVYLCASSLGAGTGLVNTEAFFGQGTRLTVV.

CDR3 sequence (DNA): TGTGCCAGCAGCCCGCGACAGGGTGTAGACACTGAAGCTTTCTTT. It codes for CASSPRQGVDTEAFF. V usage is TRBV11-2 and J usage is TRBJ1-1; TRBD1 agrees at 7 bases. Germline CDR1 SGHAT, CDR2 FQNNGV. There are 15 residues in the CDR3. The V segment lost 5 bases and the J segment 3 bases; nucleotides outside the gene matches: 9.

The chain uses TRBV13 and TRBJ2-6, with TRBD2 matching over 16 bases. The V gene's germline CDR1 is PRHDT and CDR2 FYEKMQ (reference sequence). The CDR3 sequence is 23 residues long. Trimming cost V 4 bases and J 4 bases; bases outside gene matches: 19. As DNA, the CDR3 is TGTGCCAGCAGCTCGCTGACCCCGGGACTAGCGGGAGGGGTCCCCTCCGGGGCCAACGTCCTGACTTTC. Protein: CASSSLTPGLAGGVPSGANVLTF.

J is TRBJ2-3 and V is TRBV20-1; unclear D gene. The germline V and J ends were trimmed by 5 bases and 7 bases, with 10 bases remaining between them. The CDR3 loop spans 11 amino acids. Germline V gene data show CDR1 as DFQATT and CDR2 as SNEGSKA (reference sequence). In nucleotides, the CDR3 is TGCAGTGCTCTACTTCTTAATACGCAGTATTTT. It is translated as CSALLLNTQYF.

The rearrangement uses TRBV5-5 and TRBJ2-3, with 8 positions matching TRBD2. CDR3 size: 17 residues. Germline V lookup: CDR1 SGHKS, CDR2 YYEKEE (reference sequence). Trimming cost V 2 bases and J 4 bases; bases outside gene matches: 12. The CDR3 bases are TGTGCCAGCAGCTTCGGCCGGGCGGGAGGCCATCCAGATACGCAGTATTTT. As protein: CASSFGRAGGHPDTQYF.

In DNA, the CDR3 is TGCGCCAGCAGCTGGTATAGGGACAGGGTCGACAATCAGCCCCAGCATTTT. Protein product: CASSWYRDRVDNQPQHF. The rearrangement links TRBV5-1 to TRBJ1-5; 9 bases are shared with TRBD1. This CDR3 has 17 residues. In germline, CDR1 is SGHRS, CDR2 YFSETQ. The ends lost 3 bases at V and 3 bases at J; junction bases unmatched: 10.

This clone was seen a single time. The chain is built from TRBV5-4 and TRBJ2-4; weak D call: TRBD1 (6 bases). Germline-derived CDR1 and CDR2 are SGHNT and YYREEE (reference sequence). The CDR3 is made up of 14 amino acids. Between the trimmed V and J ends, which lost 5 bases and 2 bases, there was a span of 11 bases. CDR3 bases: TGTGCCAGCAGTCCAGGGGCTACCAAAAACATTCAGTACTTC. The encoded protein is CASSPGATKNIQYF.

V gene TRBV5-1 combines with J gene TRBJ2-7; 7 bases are a match to TRBD1. With 2 bases clipped from V and 2 bases from J, the junction kept 4 bases outside the gene matches. CDR1 and CDR2 (germline): SGHRS, YFSETQ. The CDR3 is made up of 14 amino acids. DNA of the CDR3: TGCGCCAGCAGCTTTCCGGGACAGACCTACGAGCAGTACTTC. Translated: CASSFPGQTYEQYF.

The gene calls are TRBV15 and TRBJ2-7, with 10 bases matching TRBD1. In germline, CDR1 is LNHNV, CDR2 YYDKDF (reference sequence). Losses at the gene ends were 9 bases for V and 5 bases for J; bases not matched to a gene: 4. The CDR3 has 12 residues. The CDR3 DNA sequence: TGTGCCACGGGACAGGGGATAGACGAGCAGTACTTC. Protein: CATGQGIDEQYF.

This chain uses TRBV4-1 with TRBJ2-7, with a weak D call TRBD1 (5 bases). The CDR3 loop spans 15 amino acids. Germline lookup yields CDR1 MGHRA and CDR2 YSYEKL. V gave up 3 bases and J gave up 0 bases, with 12 bases separating them. The CDR3 protein is CASSQTDSSSYEQYF. In nucleotides, the CDR3 is TGCGCCAGCAGCCAGACAGACAGTAGCTCCTACGAGCAGTACTTC.

The chain employs TRBV6-5 and TRBJ1-1; TRBD1 agrees at 10 bases. The V and J ends lost 7 bases and 0 bases, in that order; junction bases with no gene match: 5. CDR3 length equals 15 residues. CDR1 is MNHEY, CDR2 SVGAGI, per germline. This CDR3 reads CASTATGGLNTEAFF. The CDR3 bases are TGTGCCAGCACCGCGACAGGGGGCTTGAACACTGAAGCTTTCTTT.